Following are 11 T cell receptor beta chains from one sample sequenced in a study of blood T cell repertoires in COVID-19. TCRdb's copy holds only in-frame clones and misses some; the assay was immunoSEQ multiplex PCR. The sample includes 300,000 to 450,000 clones, 75% to 90% of them seen just once. Sequenced input: PBMCs or T cells enriched from blood (not recorded which). The receptors here all came from a man aged 18 to 29 who had recovered from COVID-19.

This chain joins TRBV7-9 and TRBJ2-1; the D gene is possibly TRBD2 (6 bases). Germline CDR1 SEHNR, CDR2 FQNEAQ (reference sequence). The CDR3 totals 16 residues. The V and J ends lost 6 bases and 0 bases respectively, with 15 bases between them. CDR3 loop: CASSVEGLSSYNEQFF. The CDR3 coding sequence is TGTGCCAGCAGTGTAGAGGGACTTAGCTCCTACAATGAGCAGTTCTTC.

The chain joins TRBV5-1 to TRBJ2-2; D perhaps matches TRBD2 (5 bases). The CDR3 has 15 residues. V was trimmed by 4 bases and J by 1 base, leaving 11 bases between them. Germline V gene data show CDR1 as SGHRS and CDR2 as YFSETQ. The CDR3 coding sequence is TGCGCCAGCAGCATCCGGGGTTGGAACACCGGGGAGCTGTTTTTT. Encoded protein: CASSIRGWNTGELFF.

J is TRBJ2-3 and V is TRBV3-1 (or the pseudogene TRBV3-2); 7 nucleotides match TRBD1. The V gene's germline CDR1 is LGHDT and CDR2 YNNKEL (reference sequence). CDR3 length equals 16 residues. V dropped 4 bases and J dropped 3; count of bases not matched to a gene: 10. The CDR3 region is CASSRWDTGQTDTQYF. CDR3 nucleotides: TGTGCCAGCAGCCGATGGGACACGGGACAGACAGATACGCAGTATTTT.

This clone was counted once. The rearrangement links TRBV27 to TRBJ2-7; TRBD2 aligns across 12 bases. The CDR3 runs 13 residues. CDR1 and CDR2 (germline): MNHEY, SMNVEV (reference sequence). V lost 5 bases, J lost 7 bases, and 3 bases stayed unmatched. The CDR3 is CASSPGLAGEQYF. The DNA for the CDR3 is TGTGCCAGCAGTCCCGGACTAGCGGGAGAGCAGTACTTC.

The chain employs TRBV7-3 and TRBJ2-1, with 12 positions matching TRBD2. Germline V gene sequence: CDR1 SGHTA, CDR2 FQGTGA. Trimming took 5 bases from V and 9 from J; bases not matched to a gene: 11. CDR3 length: 16 amino acids. CDR3 sequence (DNA): TGTGCCAGCAGCCTTGAACTAGCGGGGGGCCGCACTGAGCAGTTCTTC. It is translated as CASSLELAGGRTEQFF.

The gene calls are TRBV11-2 and TRBJ2-1; TRBD2 matches at 13 bases. The CDR3 is made up of 19 amino acids. Germline CDR1 and CDR2: SGHAT and FQNNGV. After removal of 6 bases from V and 8 bases from J, the junction contained 19 bases not matched to a gene. Written as DNA, the CDR3 is TGTGCCAGCAGTCCATACCCCACTAGCGGGAGGGCCGGGGTTTATGAGCAGTTCTTC. It codes for CASSPYPTSGRAGVYEQFF.

About this clone itself: The sample carries other DNA sequences with the same CDR3. The chain joins TRBV6-5 to TRBJ2-7; TRBD2 agrees at 11 bases. The CDR3 sequence is 15 residues long. Trimming at V came to 0 bases and at J to 4 bases, leaving 2 bases not matched to a gene. Germline V gives CDR1 MNHEY, CDR2 SVGAGI. DNA for the CDR3: TGTGCCAGCAGTTACTCAACTAGCGGGAGTTACGAGCAGTACTTC. Protein sequence: CASSYSTSGSYEQYF.

The rearrangement joins TRBV12-3 or TRBV12-4 to TRBJ1-2; 8 positions agree with TRBD1. The CDR3 spans 12 residues. V was clipped by 5 bases and J by 8 bases; unmatched bases: 4. The CDR3 region is CASSGPGGGYTF. The DNA of the CDR3 is TGTGCCAGCAGTGGGCCAGGGGGCGGCTACACCTTC.

This sequence joins TRBV5-1 and TRBJ1-1; TRBD1 matches 9 bases. Germline values: CDR1 SGHRS, CDR2 YFSETQ. Unmatched junction bases numbered 5, after V lost 4 bases and J lost 1 base. This CDR3 comprises 15 residues. CDR3 sequence (DNA): TGCGCCAGCAGCCCCAGGGACAGGGCGAACACTGAAGCTTTCTTT. The encoded protein is CASSPRDRANTEAFF.

The genes are TRBV19 and TRBJ1-1, with 11 bases that match TRBD1. The germline gives CDR1 LNHDA, CDR2 SQIVND (reference sequence). This CDR3 spans 14 amino acids. With V trimmed by 5 bases and J by 7 bases, 6 bases remained unmatched. The CDR3 nucleotides are TGTGCCAGTAGTTGGGACAGGGGGTTCAGTGAAGCTTTCTTT. It translates to CASSWDRGFSEAFF. The full variable domain, completed using reference TRBV19 and TRBJ1-1, is DGGITQSPKYLFRKEGQNVTLSCEQNLNHDAMYWYRQDPGQGLRLIYYSQIVNDFQKGDIAEGYSVSREKKESFPLTVTSAQKNPTAFYLCASSWDRGFSEAFFGQGTRLTVV.

The V call is TRBV11-2, the J call TRBJ2-1; 11 positions agree with TRBD2. Germline CDR1 is SGHAT and CDR2 is FQNNGV. The CDR3 consists of 17 residues. The J segment lost 8 bases and the V segment lost 5 bases, leaving 14 bases of the junction unmatched. Here the CDR3 reads CASSPEPRTSGWDEQFF. The CDR3 DNA reads TGTGCCAGCAGCCCAGAACCTAGGACTAGCGGGTGGGATGAGCAGTTCTTC. The full variable domain, in which reference TRBV11-2 and TRBJ2-1 provide the parts outside the CDR3, is EAGVAQSPRYKIIEKRQSVAFWCNPISGHATLYWYQQILGQGPKLLIQFQNNGVVDDSQLPKDRFSAERLKGVDSTLKIQPAKLEDSAVYLCASSPEPRTSGWDEQFFGPGTRLTVL.